A selection of T cell receptor beta chains follows, all from one sample in a study of blood T cell repertoires in COVID-19. Here immunoSEQ multiplex PCR was the method, and the copy in TCRdb shows in-frame clones only, minus some. The sample carries 200,000 to 250,000 clones, about 85% recorded once. The sequenced sample consisted of peripheral blood. The source is a woman aged 80 or over with active or convalescent COVID-19. The CDR3 runs from the conserved cysteine through the conserved F or W.

TRBV7-2,CASSPGLAGVSYEQYF
TRBV24-1,CATSLGGAHGTDTQYF
TRBV19,CASCRDYGGELFF
TRBV6-5,CASSYLNSPLHF
TRBV5-4,CASSLAVIAGIQETQYF
TRBV20-1,CSALRGTEAFF
TRBV15,CATSRLAGFVAFF
TRBV5-1,CASSLAAGEETQYF
TRBV5-6,CASSQRGGAHNEQFF
TRBV11-2,CASRTQGANEQFF
TRBV7-8,CASSLDPGKGTEAFF
TRBV5-4,CASSHGQGTDTQYF
TRBV7-9,CASPRTSGSTGELFF
TRBV6-2/TRBV6-3,CASSYSIAGGQETQYF
TRBV4-2,CASSSRLAGGATAKNIQYF
TRBV6-6,CASRTGAHTGELFF
TRBV7-2,CASSPQLNTEAFF
TRBV9,CASSVGGDRASYEQYF
TRBV3-1/TRBV3-2,CASSPPSHEQFF
TRBV5-1,CASSLMGGGTDTQYF
TRBV6-2/TRBV6-3,CASSYPTGNTIYF
TRBV3-1/TRBV3-2,CASSLLATDTQYF
TRBV11-2,CASSLRLAGVETQYF
TRBV7-2,CASSLGNAPGTDTQYF
TRBV11-3,CASSRTGEVETQYF
TRBV19,CASSRLAGDIEQFF
TRBV4-2,CASSQNWGQGLEAFF
TRBV3-1/TRBV3-2,CASSPQNTGGTEAFF
TRBV11-2,CASSPRTGYFTEAFF
TRBV10-3,CAIGGWTQETQYF
TRBV28,CASSLPRDSHSPLHF
TRBV10-3,CAISDRGPQHF
TRBV28,CASSLARSTQYF
TRBV7-9,CASSRRGLAGGKNIQYF
TRBV30,CAWSVDSSYNEQFF
TRBV6-2/TRBV6-3,CASSYGGGATEAFF
TRBV5-4,CASSSRDRGLASSYEQYF
TRBV7-9,CASSIQGNTEAFF
TRBV21-1,CASSKVDRGISYEQYF
TRBV7-9,CASSQAGPYEQYF
TRBV2,CASSQGGTSPRELFF
TRBV5-6,CASSLLAQIYGYTF
TRBV3-1/TRBV3-2,CASSQALGTGSNNEQFF
TRBV7-9,CASSFLGASYNEQFF
TRBV5-1,CASTSGRAGGTDTQYF
TRBV18,CASSPTGDSYTF